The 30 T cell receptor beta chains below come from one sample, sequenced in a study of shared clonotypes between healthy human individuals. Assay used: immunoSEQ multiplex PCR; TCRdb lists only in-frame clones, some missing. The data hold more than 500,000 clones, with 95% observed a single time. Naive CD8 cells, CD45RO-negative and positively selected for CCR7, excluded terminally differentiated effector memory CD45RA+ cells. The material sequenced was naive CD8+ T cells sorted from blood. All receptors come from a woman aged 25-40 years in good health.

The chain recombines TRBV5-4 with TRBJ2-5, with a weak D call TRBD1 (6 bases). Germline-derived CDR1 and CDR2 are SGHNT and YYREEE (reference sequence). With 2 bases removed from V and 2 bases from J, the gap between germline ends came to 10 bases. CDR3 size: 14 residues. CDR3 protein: CASSFDRTQETQYF. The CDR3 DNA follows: TGTGCCAGCAGCTTCGACAGGACTCAAGAGACCCAGTACTTC.

The CDR3 spells CASSQEDSGVNTGELFF. Written as DNA, the CDR3 is TGTGCCAGCAGCCAAGAGGATAGCGGAGTTAACACCGGGGAGCTGTTTTTT. This chain uses TRBV4-2 with TRBJ2-2; maybe TRBD2 (6 bases). Trimming pared 0 bases from V and 2 bases from J, leaving 13 bases between. This CDR3 is built from 17 residues. Per the germline V gene, CDR1 is LGHNA and CDR2 is YNFKEQ.

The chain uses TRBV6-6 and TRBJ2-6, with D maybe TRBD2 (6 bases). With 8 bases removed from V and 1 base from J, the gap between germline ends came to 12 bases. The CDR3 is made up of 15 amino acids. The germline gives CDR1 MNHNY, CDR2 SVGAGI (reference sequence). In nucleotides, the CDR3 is TGTGCCAGCGAAGCGGGCCCATCTGGGGCCAACGTCCTGACTTTC. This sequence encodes CASEAGPSGANVLTF.

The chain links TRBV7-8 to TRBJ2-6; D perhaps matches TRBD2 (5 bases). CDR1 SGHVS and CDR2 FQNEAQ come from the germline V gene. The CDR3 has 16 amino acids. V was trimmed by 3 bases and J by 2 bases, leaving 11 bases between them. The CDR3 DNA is TGTGCCAGCAGCTTTACAGCGGTCCCTGGGGCCAACGTCCTGACTTTC. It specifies CASSFTAVPGANVLTF.

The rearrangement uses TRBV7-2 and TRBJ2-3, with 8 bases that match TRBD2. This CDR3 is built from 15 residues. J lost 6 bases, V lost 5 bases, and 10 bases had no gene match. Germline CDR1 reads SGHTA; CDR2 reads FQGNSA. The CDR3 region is CASSLPAGVPDTQYF. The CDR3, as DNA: TGTGCCAGCAGCCTACCAGCGGGAGTACCGGATACGCAGTATTTT. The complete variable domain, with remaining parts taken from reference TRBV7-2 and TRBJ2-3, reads GAGVSQSPSNKVTEKGKDVELRCDPISGHTALYWYRQSLGQGLEFLIYFQGNSAPDKSGLPSDRFSAERTGGSVSTLTIQRTQQEDSAVYLCASSLPAGVPDTQYFGPGTRLTVL.

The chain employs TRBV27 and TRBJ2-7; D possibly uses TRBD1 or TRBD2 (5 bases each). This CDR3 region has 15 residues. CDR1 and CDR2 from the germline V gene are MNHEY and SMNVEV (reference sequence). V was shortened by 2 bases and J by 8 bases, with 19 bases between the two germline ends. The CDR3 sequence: CASSLGTGLRRKQYF. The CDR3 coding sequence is TGTGCCAGCAGTTTAGGGACCGGGCTCCGGCGCAAGCAGTACTTC.

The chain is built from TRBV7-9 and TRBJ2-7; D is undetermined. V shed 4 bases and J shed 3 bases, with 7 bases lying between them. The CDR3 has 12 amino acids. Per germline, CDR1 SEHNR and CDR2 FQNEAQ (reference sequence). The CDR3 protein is CASSSMHYEQYF. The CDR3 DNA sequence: TGTGCCAGCAGCTCGATGCACTACGAGCAGTACTTC. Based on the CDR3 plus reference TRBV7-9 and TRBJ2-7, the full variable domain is DTGVSQNPRHKITKRGQNVTFRCDPISEHNRLYWYRQTLGQGPEFLTYFQNEAQLEKSRLLSDRFSAERPKGSFSTLEIQRTEQGDSAMYLCASSSMHYEQYFGPGTRLTVT.

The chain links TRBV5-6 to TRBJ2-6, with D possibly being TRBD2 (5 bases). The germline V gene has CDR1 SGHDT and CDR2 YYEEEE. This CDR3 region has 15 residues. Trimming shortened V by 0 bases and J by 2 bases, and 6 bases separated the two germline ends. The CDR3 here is CASSLVGAGANVLTF. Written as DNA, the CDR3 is TGTGCCAGCAGCTTGGTGGGAGCTGGGGCCAACGTCCTGACTTTC.

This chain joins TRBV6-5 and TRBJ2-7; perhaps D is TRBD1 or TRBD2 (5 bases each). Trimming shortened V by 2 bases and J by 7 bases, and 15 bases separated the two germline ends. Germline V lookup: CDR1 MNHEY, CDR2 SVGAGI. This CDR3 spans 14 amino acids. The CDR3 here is CASSYGVTGGEQYF. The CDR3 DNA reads TGTGCCAGCAGTTACGGGGTCACAGGCGGGGAGCAGTACTTC.

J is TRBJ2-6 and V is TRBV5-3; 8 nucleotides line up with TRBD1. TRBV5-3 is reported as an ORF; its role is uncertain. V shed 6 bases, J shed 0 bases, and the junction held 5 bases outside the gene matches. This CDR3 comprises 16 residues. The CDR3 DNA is TGTGCCAGAATGGGACAGGTTCGCTCTGGGGCCAACGTCCTGACTTTC. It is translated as CARMGQVRSGANVLTF.

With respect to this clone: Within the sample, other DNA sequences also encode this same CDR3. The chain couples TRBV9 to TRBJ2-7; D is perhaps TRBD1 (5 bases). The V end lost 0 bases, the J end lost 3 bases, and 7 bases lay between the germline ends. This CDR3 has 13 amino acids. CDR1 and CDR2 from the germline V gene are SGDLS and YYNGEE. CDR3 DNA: TGTGCCAGCAGCGTAGCTACAGGCTACGAGCAGTACTTC. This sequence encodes CASSVATGYEQYF.

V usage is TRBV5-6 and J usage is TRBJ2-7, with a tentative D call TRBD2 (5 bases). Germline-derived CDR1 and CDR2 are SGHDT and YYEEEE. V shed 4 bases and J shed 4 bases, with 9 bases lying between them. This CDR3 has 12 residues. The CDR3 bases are TGTGCCAGCAGCCAGTCGGGATACGAGCAGTACTTC. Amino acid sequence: CASSQSGYEQYF.

CDR3 bases: TGCGCCAGCAGCCAAGTTCGCCGGAACTCTGGGGCCAACGTCCTGACTTTC. Amino acids: CASSQVRRNSGANVLTF. The chain links TRBV4-1 to TRBJ2-6; no firm D call. The CDR3 consists of 17 residues. V lost 1 base, J lost 0 bases, and 10 bases lay in between. Germline V gene sequence: CDR1 MGHRA, CDR2 YSYEKL.

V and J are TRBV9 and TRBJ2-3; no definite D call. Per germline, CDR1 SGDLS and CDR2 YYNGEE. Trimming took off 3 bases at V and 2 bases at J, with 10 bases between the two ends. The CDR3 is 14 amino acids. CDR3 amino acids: CASSAYLSTDTQYF. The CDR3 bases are TGTGCCAGCAGCGCGTACCTTTCCACAGATACGCAGTATTTT.

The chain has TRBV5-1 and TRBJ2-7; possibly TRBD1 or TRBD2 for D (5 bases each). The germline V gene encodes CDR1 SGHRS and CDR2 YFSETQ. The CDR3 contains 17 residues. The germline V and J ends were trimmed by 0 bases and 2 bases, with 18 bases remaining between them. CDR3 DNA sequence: TGCGCCAGCAGCTTGGACTTCACCGGGACGGTAACCTACGAGCAGTACTTC. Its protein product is CASSLDFTGTVTYEQYF.

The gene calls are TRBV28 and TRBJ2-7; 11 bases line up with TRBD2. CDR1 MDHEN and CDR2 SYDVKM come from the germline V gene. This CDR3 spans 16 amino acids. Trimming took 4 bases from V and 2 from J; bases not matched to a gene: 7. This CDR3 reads CASSSQTSGRPYEQYF. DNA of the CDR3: TGTGCCAGCAGTTCCCAAACTAGCGGGAGACCCTACGAGCAGTACTTC. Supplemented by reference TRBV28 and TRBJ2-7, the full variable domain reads DVKVTQSSRYLVKRTGEKVFLECVQDMDHENMFWYRQDPGLGLRLIYFSYDVKMKEKGDIPEGYSVSREKKERFSLILESASTNQTSMYLCASSSQTSGRPYEQYFGPGTRLTVT.

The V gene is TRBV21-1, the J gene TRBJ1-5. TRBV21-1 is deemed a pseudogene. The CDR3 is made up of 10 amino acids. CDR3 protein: CASSSQPQHF. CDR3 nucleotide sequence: TGTGCCAGCAGCAGTCAGCCCCAGCATTTT.

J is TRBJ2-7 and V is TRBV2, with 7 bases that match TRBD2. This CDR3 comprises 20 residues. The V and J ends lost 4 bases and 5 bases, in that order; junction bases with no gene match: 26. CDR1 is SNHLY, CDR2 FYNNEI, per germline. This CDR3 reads CASSAYALNPSGRLLNEQYF. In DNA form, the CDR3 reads TGTGCCAGCAGTGCGTATGCTCTGAATCCTAGCGGACGTCTCCTAAACGAGCAGTACTTC.

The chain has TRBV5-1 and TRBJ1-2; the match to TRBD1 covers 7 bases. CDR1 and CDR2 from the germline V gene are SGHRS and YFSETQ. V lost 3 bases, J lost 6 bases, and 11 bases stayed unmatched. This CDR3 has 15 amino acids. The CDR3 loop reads CASSSDRDSADGYTF. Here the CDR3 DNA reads TGCGCCAGCAGCTCGGACCGGGACAGTGCCGATGGCTACACCTTC.

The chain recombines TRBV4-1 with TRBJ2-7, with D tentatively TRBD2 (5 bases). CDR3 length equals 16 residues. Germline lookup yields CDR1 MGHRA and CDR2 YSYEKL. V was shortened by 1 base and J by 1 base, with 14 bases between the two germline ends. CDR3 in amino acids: CASSQVRGRFSYEQYF. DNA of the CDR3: TGCGCCAGCAGCCAAGTACGGGGAAGGTTTTCCTACGAGCAGTACTTC.

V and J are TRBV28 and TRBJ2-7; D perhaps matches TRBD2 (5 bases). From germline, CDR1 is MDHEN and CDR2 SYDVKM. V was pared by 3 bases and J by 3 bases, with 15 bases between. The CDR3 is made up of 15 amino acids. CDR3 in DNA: TGTGCCAGCAGTTTGAGCCCTGCGGGTTACTACGAGCAGTACTTC. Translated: CASSLSPAGYYEQYF.

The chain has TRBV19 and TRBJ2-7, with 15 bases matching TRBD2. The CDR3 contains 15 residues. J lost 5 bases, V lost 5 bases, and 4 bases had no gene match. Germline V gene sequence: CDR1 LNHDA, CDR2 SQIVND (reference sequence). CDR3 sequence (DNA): TGTGCCAGTAGTTTCGGACTAGCGGGAGGGGACGAGCAGTACTTC. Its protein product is CASSFGLAGGDEQYF.

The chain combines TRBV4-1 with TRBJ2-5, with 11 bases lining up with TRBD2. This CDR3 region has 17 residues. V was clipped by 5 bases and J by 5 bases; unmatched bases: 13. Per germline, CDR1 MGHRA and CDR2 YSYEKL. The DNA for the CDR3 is TGCGCCAGCAGCAACGGGGTAGCGGGAGGGATGGGGGAGACCCAGTACTTC. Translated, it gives CASSNGVAGGMGETQYF.

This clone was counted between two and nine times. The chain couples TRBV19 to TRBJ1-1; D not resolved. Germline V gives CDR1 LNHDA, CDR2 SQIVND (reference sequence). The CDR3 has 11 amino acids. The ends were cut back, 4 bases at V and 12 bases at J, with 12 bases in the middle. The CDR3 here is CASSTNFRPFF. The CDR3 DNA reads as TGTGCCAGTAGTACCAACTTTAGACCTTTCTTT.

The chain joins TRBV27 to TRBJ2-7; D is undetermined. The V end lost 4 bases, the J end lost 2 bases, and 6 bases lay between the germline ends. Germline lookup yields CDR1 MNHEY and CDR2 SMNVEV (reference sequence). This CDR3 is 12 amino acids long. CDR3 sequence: CASSSLTYEQYF. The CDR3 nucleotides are TGTGCCAGCAGTTCCTTAACCTACGAGCAGTACTTC.

CDR3 nucleotide sequence: TGTGCCAGCAGCGACCCCCGGTCGGGGCAGGGGGATAGTCAGCCCCAGCATTTT. It yields the protein CASSDPRSGQGDSQPQHF. The chain has TRBV2 and TRBJ1-5; 7 positions agree with TRBD1. With V trimmed by 6 bases and J by 6 bases, 20 bases remained unmatched. Germline-derived CDR1 and CDR2 are SNHLY and FYNNEI. The length of the CDR3 is 18 residues.

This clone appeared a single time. CDR3 loop: CASSYSRGRFEQYF. The CDR3 DNA sequence: TGTGCCAGCAGTTACTCGAGGGGTAGGTTCGAGCAGTACTTC. The chain couples TRBV6-5 to TRBJ2-7; D might be TRBD1 or TRBD2, each matching 5 bases. Trimming stripped 0 bases from V and 6 bases from J, with 12 bases between. CDR3 length: 14 residues. Germline V gene sequence: CDR1 MNHEY, CDR2 SVGAGI.

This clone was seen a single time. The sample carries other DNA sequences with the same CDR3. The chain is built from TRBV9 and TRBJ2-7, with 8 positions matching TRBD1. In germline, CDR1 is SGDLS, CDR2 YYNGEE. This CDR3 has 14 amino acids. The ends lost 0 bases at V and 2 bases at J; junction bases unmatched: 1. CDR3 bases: TGTGCCAGCAGCGTAGCAGGGGGCCCCTACGAGCAGTACTTC. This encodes CASSVAGGPYEQYF. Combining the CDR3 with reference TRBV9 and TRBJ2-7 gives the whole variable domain DSGVTQTPKHLITATGQRVTLRCSPRSGDLSVYWYQQSLDQGLQFLIQYYNGEERAKGNILERFSAQQFPDLHSELNLSSLELGDSALYFCASSVAGGPYEQYFGPGTRLTVT.

CDR3 DNA sequence: TGCAGCGTTGAAGCGGGAGCGGGGGAGACCCAGTACTTC. It encodes CSVEAGAGETQYF. This chain links TRBV29-1 with TRBJ2-5; 7 nucleotides align to TRBD2. The CDR3 loop spans 13 amino acids. The V gene's germline CDR1 is SQVTM and CDR2 ANQGSEA. The J segment lost 5 bases and the V segment lost 1 base, leaving 4 bases of the junction unmatched.

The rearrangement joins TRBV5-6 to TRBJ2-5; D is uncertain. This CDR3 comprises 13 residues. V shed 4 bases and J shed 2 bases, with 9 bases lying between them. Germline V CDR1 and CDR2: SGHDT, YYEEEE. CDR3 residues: CASSPELQETQYF. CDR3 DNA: TGTGCCAGCAGCCCGGAATTACAAGAGACCCAGTACTTC.